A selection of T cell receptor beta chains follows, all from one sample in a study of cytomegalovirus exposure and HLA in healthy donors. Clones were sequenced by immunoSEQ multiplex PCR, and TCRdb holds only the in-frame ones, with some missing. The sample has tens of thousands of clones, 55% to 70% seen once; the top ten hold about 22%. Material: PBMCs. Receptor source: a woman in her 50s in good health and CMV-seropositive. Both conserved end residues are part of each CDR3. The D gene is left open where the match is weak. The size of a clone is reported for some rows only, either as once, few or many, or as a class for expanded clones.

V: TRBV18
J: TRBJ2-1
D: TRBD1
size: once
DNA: TGTGCCAGCTCAACGGGACAGGGTGAGCAGTTCTTC
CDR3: CASSTGQGEQFF

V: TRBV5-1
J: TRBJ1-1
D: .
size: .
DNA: TGCGCCAGCAGCTTGTCTGTGACAAGGAACACTGAAGCTTTCTTT
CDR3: CASSLSVTRNTEAFF

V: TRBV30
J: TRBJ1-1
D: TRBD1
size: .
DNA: TGTGCCTGGGAGGGGTCCGGGACAGGGATTACTGAAGCTTTCTTT
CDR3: CAWEGSGTGITEAFF

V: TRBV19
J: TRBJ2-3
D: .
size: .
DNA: TGTGCCAGTAGTATAACTCCTTCGGGCACAGATACGCAGTATTTT
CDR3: CASSITPSGTDTQYF

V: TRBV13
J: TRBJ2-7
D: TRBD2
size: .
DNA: TGTGCCAGCAGCCCCCGAAGCGGGGGTTCCGACGAGCAGTACTTC
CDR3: CASSPRSGGSDEQYF

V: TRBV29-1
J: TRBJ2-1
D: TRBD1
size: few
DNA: TGCAGCGTGGGACAGGTGTCCGAGCAGTTCTTC
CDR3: CSVGQVSEQFF

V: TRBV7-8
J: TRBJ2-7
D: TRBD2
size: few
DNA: TGTGCCAGCGGGCTAGCGGGGGGGGACTACGAGCAGTACTTC
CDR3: CASGLAGGDYEQYF

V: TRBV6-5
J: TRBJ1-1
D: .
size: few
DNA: TGTGCCAGCAGTTCCGATCCGGGACTGGGACTCGGTGAAGCTTTCTTT
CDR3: CASSSDPGLGLGEAFF

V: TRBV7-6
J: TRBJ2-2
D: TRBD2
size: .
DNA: TGTGCCAGCAGCTTAGCGGTCGCGGGGGGCGAACACGGGGAGCTGTTTTTT
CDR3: CASSLAVAGGEHGELFF

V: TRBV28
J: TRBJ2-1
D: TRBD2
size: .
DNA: TGTGCCAGCACTAGCGGGGGCCACAATGAGCAGTTCTTC
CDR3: CASTSGGHNEQFF

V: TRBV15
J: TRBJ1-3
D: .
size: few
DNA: TGTGCCACCAGCAGAGATTCGGGTTCTGGAAACACCATATATTTT
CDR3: CATSRDSGSGNTIYF

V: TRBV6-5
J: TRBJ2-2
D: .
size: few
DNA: TGTGCCAGCAGTTCCGGACTTCTCAACACCGGGGAGCTGTTTTTT
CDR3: CASSSGLLNTGELFF

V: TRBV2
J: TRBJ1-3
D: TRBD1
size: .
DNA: TGTGCCAGCAGTCAGGGGGCCGCTGGAAACACCATATATTTT
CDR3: CASSQGAAGNTIYF

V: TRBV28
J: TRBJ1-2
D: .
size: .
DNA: TGTGCCAGCAGTTTGGGCCAGAACTATGGCTACACCTTC
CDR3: CASSLGQNYGYTF

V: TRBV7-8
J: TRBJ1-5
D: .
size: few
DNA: TGTGCCAGCAGCCGCGGCAATAGCAATCAGCCCCAGCATTTT
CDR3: CASSRGNSNQPQHF

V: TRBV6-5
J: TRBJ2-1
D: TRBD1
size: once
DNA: TGTGCCAGCACCTCGACAGGGTCGGATGAGCAGTTCTTC
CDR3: CASTSTGSDEQFF

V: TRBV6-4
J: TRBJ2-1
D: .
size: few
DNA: TGTGCCAGCAGTGACTCAAGCGGTAACAATGAGCAGTTCTTC
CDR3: CASSDSSGNNEQFF

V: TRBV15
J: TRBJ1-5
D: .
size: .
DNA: TGTGCCACCAGCCATTACAGGGATAGCAATCAGCCCCAGCATTTT
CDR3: CATSHYRDSNQPQHF

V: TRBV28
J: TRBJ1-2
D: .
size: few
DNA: TGTGCCAGCAGTTTCCCCGTATCCCTCTACTATGGCTACACCTTC
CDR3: CASSFPVSLYYGYTF

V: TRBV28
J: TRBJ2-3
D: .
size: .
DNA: TGTGCCAGCAGTTTACCCAAGGGGACAGATACGCAGTATTTT
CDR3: CASSLPKGTDTQYF

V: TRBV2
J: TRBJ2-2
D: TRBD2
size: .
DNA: TGTGCCAGCTCACTAGCGGGGACCGGGGAGCTGTTTTTT
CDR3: CASSLAGTGELFF

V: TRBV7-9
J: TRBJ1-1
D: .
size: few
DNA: TGTTCCAGCAGCACCCAGTGGGGGGTGAGAACTGAAGCTTTCTTT
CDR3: CSSSTQWGVRTEAFF

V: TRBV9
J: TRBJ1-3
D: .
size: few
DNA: TGTGCCAGCAGCGTGGGGGAGGGCTCCGGAAACACCATATATTTT
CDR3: CASSVGEGSGNTIYF

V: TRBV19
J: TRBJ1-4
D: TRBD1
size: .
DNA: TGTGCCAGTAGTTCGCATGACTCTACAGGGGGAAAACTGTTTTTT
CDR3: CASSSHDSTGGKLFF

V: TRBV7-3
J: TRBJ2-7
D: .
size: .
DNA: TGTGCCAGCAGCTTGAGGGGGGGGAGCGACGAGCAGTACTTC
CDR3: CASSLRGGSDEQYF

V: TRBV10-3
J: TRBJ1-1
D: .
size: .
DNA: TGTGCCATCCGGTCGGCCGGGGAGAACACTGAAGCTTTCTTT
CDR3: CAIRSAGENTEAFF

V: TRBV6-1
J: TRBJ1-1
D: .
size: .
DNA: TGTGCCAGCAGTGATAGGTCAGGGGTCGACACTGAAGCTTTCTTT
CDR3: CASSDRSGVDTEAFF

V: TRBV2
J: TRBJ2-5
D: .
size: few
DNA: TGTGCCAGCAAAGTCGGCAGGGGAGAGACCCAGTACTTC
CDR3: CASKVGRGETQYF

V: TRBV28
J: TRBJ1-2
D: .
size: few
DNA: TGTGCCAGCACCACAGGGTGGGGTGGCTACACCTTC
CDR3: CASTTGWGGYTF

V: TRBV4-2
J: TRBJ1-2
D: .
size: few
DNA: TGTGCCAGCAGCCAAGATAACAGGGACCCCTATGGCTACACCTTC
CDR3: CASSQDNRDPYGYTF

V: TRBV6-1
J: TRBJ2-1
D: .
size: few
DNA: TGTGCCAGCTACCGTGGGCGGGGATTGGAGCAGTTCTTC
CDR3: CASYRGRGLEQFF

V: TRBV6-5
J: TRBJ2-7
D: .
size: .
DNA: TGTGCCAGCAGTTTTAGTGACTCCTACGAGCAGTACTTC
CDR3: CASSFSDSYEQYF

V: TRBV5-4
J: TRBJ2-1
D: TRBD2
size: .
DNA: TGTGCCAGCGGAGTTGGGGGGGTCGATGAGCAGTTCTTC
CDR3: CASGVGGVDEQFF

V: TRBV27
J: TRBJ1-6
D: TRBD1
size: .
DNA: TGTGCCAGCAGTTCCCCCTTCCCCGGACAGGGGGCTACTTCACCCCTCCACTTT
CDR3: CASSSPFPGQGATSPLHF

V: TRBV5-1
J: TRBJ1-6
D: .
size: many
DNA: TGCGCCAGCAGCTTGGCGGAAACCAGGAATTCACCCCTCCACTTT
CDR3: CASSLAETRNSPLHF

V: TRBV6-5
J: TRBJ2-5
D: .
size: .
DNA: TGTGCCAGCAGTTACGGTGGGGGGGGCCGAGAGACCCAGTACTTC
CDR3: CASSYGGGGRETQYF

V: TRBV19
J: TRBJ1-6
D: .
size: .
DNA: TGTGCCAGTAAGAGGGACATTTCACCCCTCCACTTT
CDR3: CASKRDISPLHF

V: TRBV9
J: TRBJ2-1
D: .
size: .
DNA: TGTGCCAGCAGCGTAGGAGGCGATTACAATGAGCAGTTCTTC
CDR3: CASSVGGDYNEQFF

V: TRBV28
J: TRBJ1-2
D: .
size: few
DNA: TGTGCCAGCAGTCCAGGGTTCAGCTACTATGGCTACACCTTC
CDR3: CASSPGFSYYGYTF

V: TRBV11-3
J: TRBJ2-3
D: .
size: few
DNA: TGTGCCAGCAGCCCCGGACTCCCAGATACGCAGTATTTT
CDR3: CASSPGLPDTQYF